A selection of T cell receptor beta chains follows, all from one sample in a study of blood T cell repertoires in COVID-19. Assay: immunoSEQ multiplex PCR; the TCRdb copy retains only in-frame clones and omits some. The table includes about 250,000 clones, roughly nine tenths detected once. What was sequenced was PBMCs or T cells enriched from blood (not recorded which). The receptors stem from a woman aged 45-65 years who had recovered from COVID-19. CDR3s include the opening cysteine and the closing phenylalanine or tryptophan. The D gene is left open where the match is weak. Where a row states a size, it is once, few, many or the class of an expanded clone; other rows omit it.

>TRBJ1-3|TRBV7-9|-|-
CASSSLGVLSGNTIYF
TGTGCCAGCAGCTCCTTAGGAGTCTTATCTGGAAACACCATATATTTT
>TRBJ1-2|TRBV14|-|TRBD1
CASRTGTGAYGYTF
TGTGCCAGCAGAACCGGGACAGGGGCCTATGGCTACACCTTC
>TRBJ1-5|TRBV15|-|TRBD1
CATSAQQGVRNQPQHF
TGTGCCACCAGCGCACAACAGGGGGTCCGTAATCAGCCCCAGCATTTT
>TRBJ2-6|TRBV28|-|TRBD1
CASSTRTGGDADVLTF
TGTGCCAGCAGTACCAGAACAGGGGGCGATGCAGACGTCCTGACTTTC
>TRBJ1-3|TRBV28|-|TRBD1
CASSLDQGGSGNTIYF
TGTGCCAGCAGTTTAGACCAGGGGGGCTCTGGAAACACCATATATTTT
>TRBJ2-1|TRBV5-1|-|-
CASSLGGGSYNEQFF
TGCGCCAGCAGCTTGGGAGGGGGCTCCTACAATGAGCAGTTCTTC
>TRBJ1-5|TRBV15|-|TRBD1
CATSRDLRQGNQPQHF
TGTGCCACCAGCAGAGATCTCCGACAGGGTAATCAGCCCCAGCATTTT
>TRBJ1-1|TRBV19|once|-
CASSIRRGGYRTEAFF
TGTGCCAGTAGTATCCGCAGGGGCGGGTATCGGACTGAAGCTTTCTTT
>TRBJ2-5|TRBV7-3|once|TRBD1
CASSNTGGSEQETQYF
TGTGCCAGCAGCAATACAGGGGGTTCGGAACAAGAGACCCAGTACTTC
>TRBJ1-1|TRBV28|-|-
CASILTPPMNTEAFF
TGTGCCAGCATTCTTACACCGCCGATGAACACTGAAGCTTTCTTT
>TRBJ2-5|TRBV18|-|TRBD2
CASSAEPGGETQYF
TGTGCCAGCTCAGCGGAGCCGGGAGGAGAGACCCAGTACTTC
>TRBJ1-2|TRBV28|-|-
CATKAASNYGYTF
TGTGCCACCAAGGCGGCTTCTAACTATGGCTACACCTTC
>TRBJ1-4|TRBV5-1|-|TRBD1
CASSVGQGLEKLFF
TGCGCCAGCAGCGTGGGACAGGGACTGGAAAAACTGTTTTTT
>TRBJ1-2|TRBV7-2|-|TRBD1
CASSSDRGLYGYTF
TGTGCCAGCAGCTCGGACAGGGGGCTCTATGGCTACACCTTC
>TRBJ2-3|TRBV7-2|-|TRBD2
CASSFSGLSDTQYF
TGTGCCAGCAGCTTCTCGGGACTATCGGATACGCAGTATTTT
>TRBJ2-6|TRBV19|-|-
CASISQEAGANVLTF
TGTGCCAGTATAAGTCAGGAGGCTGGGGCCAACGTCCTGACTTTC
>TRBJ2-4|TRBV19|-|TRBD1
CASSKLDRGDIQYF
TGTGCCAGTAGTAAACTGGACAGGGGGGACATTCAGTACTTC
>TRBJ2-5|TRBV5-1|once|-
CASSLSKRQETQYF
TGCGCCAGCAGCTTGTCCAAGCGGCAAGAGACCCAGTACTTC
>TRBJ1-6|TRBV6-5|-|-
CASSISILELSPLHF
TGTGCCAGCAGTATTTCCATACTTGAATTATCACCCCTCCACTTT
>TRBJ2-7|TRBV6-2/TRBV6-3|-|-
CASSYSTGSGEQYF
TGTGCCAGCAGTTACTCGACCGGGAGCGGCGAGCAGTACTTC
>TRBJ2-6|TRBV6-5|-|-
CASRTSRGGANVLTF
TGTGCCAGCAGGACCTCAAGGGGTGGGGCCAACGTCCTGACTTTC
>TRBJ2-3|TRBV24-1|-|TRBD2
CATSDPTSATSTDTQYF
TGTGCCACCAGTGATCCGACTAGCGCCACAAGCACAGATACGCAGTATTTT
>TRBJ2-5|TRBV20-1|-|-
CSAPSIETQYF
TGCAGTGCTCCGAGTATAGAGACCCAGTACTTC
>TRBJ2-1|TRBV6-2/TRBV6-3|-|-
CASSAAVKQGVNEQFF
TGTGCCAGCAGCGCCGCTGTGAAGCAGGGCGTCAATGAGCAGTTCTTC
>TRBJ1-1|TRBV2|-|-
CASSDWRGDTEAFF
TGTGCCAGCAGTGATTGGCGGGGCGACACTGAAGCTTTCTTT
>TRBJ1-1|TRBV29-1|-|-
CSVAQTENTEAFF
TGCAGCGTTGCCCAGACTGAAAACACTGAAGCTTTCTTT
>TRBJ2-7|TRBV7-2|-|TRBD2
CASSPTGGEHEQYF
TGTGCCAGCAGCCCCACGGGGGGAGAGCACGAGCAGTACTTC
>TRBJ1-5|TRBV19|once|TRBD1
CASSLPTGTGQPQHF
TGTGCCAGTAGTTTGCCGACAGGGACGGGTCAGCCCCAGCATTTT
>TRBJ2-7|TRBV25-1|-|-
CASSAMAGPVGEQYF
TGTGCCAGCAGTGCCATGGCGGGCCCGGTGGGGGAGCAGTACTTC
>TRBJ1-4|TRBV7-2|few|-
CASSPQQGVREKLFF
TGTGCCAGCAGCCCCCAACAGGGTGTTCGTGAAAAACTGTTTTTT
>TRBJ1-2|TRBV28|-|TRBD1
CASSLDRDSGYTF
TGTGCCAGCAGTCTGGACAGGGATAGTGGCTACACCTTC
>TRBJ1-1|TRBV6-5|-|-
CASNPGTFEAFF
TGTGCCAGCAATCCCGGGACATTCGAAGCTTTCTTT
>TRBJ2-5|TRBV28|-|TRBD1
CASSFGPGGTGGYQETQYF
TGTGCCAGCAGTTTTGGGCCTGGGGGGACAGGGGGCTACCAAGAGACCCAGTACTTC
>TRBJ2-4|TRBV28|-|TRBD1
CASIDRQTGGNIQYF
TGTGCCAGCATCGATCGGCAGACAGGGGGGAACATTCAGTACTTC
>TRBJ1-5|TRBV5-6|-|-
CASSLEGGPNQHF
TGTGCCAGCAGCTTAGAGGGTGGCCCGAACCAGCATTTT
>TRBJ2-7|TRBV7-9|-|TRBD2
CASSRLAEAYEQYF
TGTGCCAGCAGCCGACTAGCGGAAGCCTACGAGCAGTACTTC
>TRBJ2-3|TRBV6-5|-|TRBD2
CASSYSSGRLHF
TGTGCCAGCAGTTACTCTAGCGGGAGGTTACATTTT
>TRBJ2-5|TRBV19|-|TRBD2
CASNTGLAGVETQYF
TGTGCCAGTAATACAGGACTAGCGGGAGTAGAGACCCAGTACTTC
>TRBJ1-2|TRBV12-3/TRBV12-4|-|-
CASYLRGGYTF
TGTGCCAGCTACCTCCGGGGGGGCTACACCTTC
>TRBJ1-2|TRBV6-1|-|-
CASSEMAYGYTF
TGTGCCAGCAGTGAGATGGCTTATGGCTACACCTTC
>TRBJ1-1|TRBV19|-|-
CASTSREGARTEAFF
TGTGCCAGTACCTCCCGAGAAGGGGCAAGGACTGAAGCTTTCTTT
>TRBJ2-1|TRBV5-8|-|TRBD2
CASSLKPSSGSNEQFF
TGTGCCAGCAGCTTGAAGCCGTCTAGCGGGAGCAATGAGCAGTTCTTC
>TRBJ1-2|TRBV6-1|-|-
CASSEAQGNYGYTF
TGTGCCAGCAGTGAAGCACAGGGAAACTATGGCTACACCTTC
>TRBJ1-6|TRBV28|-|-
CASSSQVTLLHF
TGTGCCAGCAGTTCCCAGGTTACGCTCCTCCACTTT
>TRBJ2-4|TRBV6-1|-|TRBD1
CASGEQGALNIQYF
TGTGCCAGCGGTGAACAGGGGGCTTTAAACATTCAGTACTTC
>TRBJ1-4|TRBV7-9|-|-
CASSYGGEKLFF
TGTGCCAGCAGCTACGGAGGCGAAAAACTGTTTTTT
>TRBJ2-5|TRBV27|-|TRBD1
CASSLRDRGLGPETQYF
TGTGCCAGCAGTTTACGGGACAGGGGTTTAGGCCCAGAGACCCAGTACTTC
>TRBJ1-2|TRBV28|-|TRBD1
CASRSPGGLYGYTF
TGTGCCAGCAGGTCACCAGGGGGTCTCTATGGCTACACCTTC
>TRBJ2-1|TRBV28|-|TRBD2
CASSSIGTRLNNEQFF
TGTGCCAGCAGTTCCATAGGGACTAGACTAAACAATGAGCAGTTCTTC
>TRBJ2-2|TRBV6-5|-|TRBD2
CASSRGVDGGELFF
TGTGCCAGCAGTCGGGGGGTGGATGGCGGGGAGCTGTTTTTT
>TRBJ2-3|TRBV11-2|-|-
CASSHTDTQYF
TGTGCCAGCAGCCACACAGATACGCAGTATTTT
>TRBJ1-6|TRBV3-1/TRBV3-2|-|-
CASSQDIRSGRSPLHF
TGTGCCAGCAGCCAAGATATCAGGTCGGGGAGGTCACCCCTCCACTTT
>TRBJ1-2|TRBV6-1|-|-
CASSEVAGSYGYTF
TGTGCCAGCAGTGAAGTCGCAGGGTCCTATGGCTACACCTTC
>TRBJ2-5|TRBV5-5|-|TRBD2
CASSFTGGRYQETQYF
TGTGCCAGCAGCTTTACGGGCGGGAGGTACCAAGAGACCCAGTACTTC